This is a list of T cell receptor beta chains from one sample in a study of T cells in Graves' hyperthyroidism and ophthalmopathy. From the multiplex PCR reads, TCRdb called clonotypes with MiXCR, one entry per CDR3 protein. The sample yields around 440,000 distinct CDR3 sequences, around 14% seen once. Material: blood. The receptors here all came from a young woman with Graves' hyperthyroidism. Both conserved end residues are part of each CDR3. A D gene is named only where the DNA matches it firmly. Clone size, where shown, is once, few, many, or a class for clones that have expanded.

clone_size	v_call	j_call	d_call	cdr3_nt	cdr3_aa
many	TRBV19	TRBJ1-1	.	TGTGCCAGTCTCCAAGACAGTCAAACTTCAGCTTTCTTT	CASLQDSQTSAFF
.	TRBV4-1	TRBJ2-3	.	TGCGCCAGCAGCCAAGATTATGGGGGAGGCTACTCTAGCACAGATACGCAGTATTTT	CASSQDYGGGYSSTDTQYF
many	TRBV6-2/TRBV6-3	TRBJ1-2	.	TGTGCCAGCAGCCGAGACAGTCGCTATGGCTACACCTTC	CASSRDSRYGYTF
few	TRBV14	TRBJ2-6	.	TGTGCCAGCAGCCCCCGGATTGCTGGGGCCAACGTCCTGACTTTC	CASSPRIAGANVLTF
many	TRBV20-1	TRBJ2-4	.	TGCAGTGCTAGAGATTTCCAGGCAGGGGACTACTTTCAGTACTTC	CSARDFQAGDYFQYF
many	TRBV12-3/TRBV12-4	TRBJ2-7	TRBD2	TGTGCCAGCAGTTTACGAGGACTAGCGGGATTTAAAGCCTACGAGCAGTACTTC	CASSLRGLAGFKAYEQYF
many	TRBV5-1	TRBJ2-1	.	TGCGCCAGCAGCCCGGACATGTACAATGAGCAGTTCTTC	CASSPDMYNEQFF
many	TRBV7-9	TRBJ2-3	.	TGTGCCAGCAGCTCGGACCGGGACACTGTAGTGGTGGCGCAGTATTTT	CASSSDRDTVVVAQYF
.	TRBV6-2/TRBV6-3	TRBJ1-5	TRBD1	TGTGCCACCAGCGTACGGGACAGGGTAAATCAGCCCCAGCATTTT	CATSVRDRVNQPQHF
many	TRBV12-3/TRBV12-4	TRBJ1-2	TRBD1	TGTGCCAGCAGTCCCCCGGGACAGGGCCTTTATGGCTACACCTTC	CASSPPGQGLYGYTF
few	TRBV7-9	TRBJ2-7	TRBD2	TGTGCCACCTCGGCGGGAGAAGCCTACGAGCAGTACTTC	CATSAGEAYEQYF
few	TRBV6-1	TRBJ2-7	TRBD1	TGTGCCAGCAGTGGGGGACAGGGTGAAACCTACGAGCAGTACTTC	CASSGGQGETYEQYF
many	TRBV6-2/TRBV6-3	TRBJ2-5	.	TGTGCCAGCAGTTATGTTAGAGAGACCCAGTACTTC	CASSYVRETQYF
few	TRBV6-2/TRBV6-3	TRBJ1-1	TRBD1	TGTGCCAGCAGTTACGTCCAGGGGGAAATGAACACTGAAGCTTTCTTT	CASSYVQGEMNTEAFF
many	TRBV25-1	TRBJ1-1	TRBD1	TGTGCCAGCAGTTCCCCGGACAGGCGGAGTTGGGGAACTGAAGCTTTCTTT	CASSSPDRRSWGTEAFF
many	TRBV5-1	TRBJ2-1	TRBD2	TGCGCCAGCAGCGTCGGGACTAGCATCTACAATGAGCAGTTCTTC	CASSVGTSIYNEQFF
few	TRBV20-1	TRBJ1-2	.	TGCAGTGCCCGGGCTGTCTATGGCTACACCTTC	CSARAVYGYTF
many	TRBV6-1	TRBJ1-1	.	TGTGCCAGCTCAAGGGTTGAGACGGCTGAAGCTTTCTTT	CASSRVETAEAFF
few	TRBV5-6	TRBJ2-6	.	TGTGCCAGCAGCTTGGTGAACAGGATCTCTGGGGCCAACGTCCTGACTTTC	CASSLVNRISGANVLTF
many	TRBV18	TRBJ2-5	TRBD2	TGTGCCAGCTCACCAGGCGGGAGAAGGCAGGAGACCCAGTACTTC	CASSPGGRRQETQYF
many	TRBV5-1	TRBJ2-7	TRBD1	TGCGCCAGCAGCTTGGTACAGGGGACCTACGAGCAGTACTTC	CASSLVQGTYEQYF
.	TRBV5-1	TRBJ2-7	TRBD1	TGCGCCAGCAGCTTCCCCGACAGGGGGAATTACGAGCAGTACTTC	CASSFPDRGNYEQYF
many	TRBV28	TRBJ1-2	.	TGTGCCAGCAGTTCCACCGGTAGCTACACCTTC	CASSSTGSYTF
many	TRBV20-1	TRBJ1-5	.	TGCAGTGCTAGTGGGAACAATCAGCCCCAGCATTTT	CSASGNNQPQHF
few	TRBV7-2	TRBJ2-4	TRBD2	TGTGCCAGCAGCTTTAGGGGCGGGGGAGGAGCCAAAAACATTCAGTACTTC	CASSFRGGGGAKNIQYF
.	TRBV6-2/TRBV6-3	TRBJ2-7	TRBD2	TGTGCCAGCAGTTACCTAGCGGGAGTACTCTCCTACGAGCAGTACTTC	CASSYLAGVLSYEQYF
.	TRBV20-1	TRBJ2-2	TRBD2	TGCAGTGCTAGAGATCGAGGTTGGGGACTAGCGGGGTCGAACACCGGGGAGCTGTTTTTT	CSARDRGWGLAGSNTGELFF
once	TRBV3-1	TRBJ2-3	.	TGTGCCAGCAGCCAATACGGCACAGATACGCAGTATTTT	CASSQYGTDTQYF
.	TRBV29-1	TRBJ2-1	.	TGCAGCGTTGAGTGGTCCTACAATGAGCAGTTCTTC	CSVEWSYNEQFF
.	TRBV7-2	TRBJ2-1	TRBD2	TGTGCCAGCAGGGGACTAGCGGGGGGCTACAATGAGCAGTTCTTC	CASRGLAGGYNEQFF
many	TRBV20-1	TRBJ2-3	.	TGCAGTGCTAGCCCTCCCCGGAGCACAGATACGCAGTATTTT	CSASPPRSTDTQYF
few	TRBV6-1	TRBJ1-5	TRBD1	TGTGCCAGCAGTCCGGGACAGGGATACAATCAGCCCCAGCATTTT	CASSPGQGYNQPQHF
.	TRBV20-1	TRBJ2-7	TRBD1	TGCAGTGCTGCGGCCAGACAGGGTTCCTACGAGCAGTACTTC	CSAAARQGSYEQYF
.	TRBV10-3	TRBJ2-3	TRBD2	TGTGCCATCAGTGAGAGGGCTAGCGGGAGGTCGGATACGCAGTATTTT	CAISERASGRSDTQYF
many	TRBV29-1	TRBJ2-7	.	TGCAGCGTGGACGGACTGGTTGGCCTACAGGAGCAGTACTTC	CSVDGLVGLQEQYF
.	TRBV29-1	TRBJ2-7	.	TGCAGCGTTACGGCCAGGGGCTCCTACGAGCAGTACTTC	CSVTARGSYEQYF
many	TRBV6-5	TRBJ1-5	.	TGTGCCAGCAGTTACGCCCGGAGCAATCAGCCCCAGCATTTT	CASSYARSNQPQHF
.	TRBV6-2/TRBV6-3	TRBJ2-7	.	TGTGCCAGCAGTCCCACGCGAACAGGGTACGAGCAGTACTTC	CASSPTRTGYEQYF
.	TRBV28	TRBJ2-2	.	TGTGCCGGCAGACGGGAGAGCGCCGGGGAGCTGTTTTTT	CAGRRESAGELFF
many	TRBV10-3	TRBJ2-5	.	TGTGCCATCAGTGGCTACACAGGGCTAGAGACCCAGTACTTC	CAISGYTGLETQYF
many	TRBV3-1	TRBJ2-1	.	TGTGCCAGCAGCCCCTTTTCTAGCGCCCGTATGAATGAGCAGTTCTTC	CASSPFSSARMNEQFF
.	TRBV6-2/TRBV6-3	TRBJ1-1	TRBD1	TGTGCCAGCAGGGGACAGGGGGCTTCTGAAGCTTTCTTT	CASRGQGASEAFF
many	TRBV5-1	TRBJ2-3	TRBD2	TGCGCCAGCAGCCTGGGTGCTAGCGGGCCACGTGCAGATACGCAGTATTTT	CASSLGASGPRADTQYF
few	TRBV28	TRBJ1-6	TRBD1	TGTGCCAGCAGTTCTGGGCTGACAGGGGAAAATTCACCCCTCCACTTT	CASSSGLTGENSPLHF
few	TRBV29-1	TRBJ1-2	.	TGCAGCGTTGATGAGGGGTCCGGGAACTATGGCTACACCTTC	CSVDEGSGNYGYTF
.	TRBV7-9	TRBJ1-5	.	TGTGCCAGCAGCTTAGGGGAAGGGGGGTTGGGGCAGCCCCAGCATTTT	CASSLGEGGLGQPQHF
many	TRBV28	TRBJ2-7	.	TGTGCCAGCAGTTTCCCCGTGCAAGCAGGCTCCTACGAGCAGTACTTC	CASSFPVQAGSYEQYF
.	TRBV9	TRBJ2-2	.	TGTGCCAGCAGCGTAGTCGGGTCCACCGGGGAGCTGTTTTTT	CASSVVGSTGELFF
few	TRBV4-1	TRBJ2-2	.	TGCGCCAGCAGCCAAGCGGTCACCGGGGAGCTGTTTTTT	CASSQAVTGELFF
many	TRBV5-1	TRBJ1-1	.	TGCGCCAGCAGCTCGACAGTAAACGCTGAAGCTTTCTTT	CASSSTVNAEAFF
many	TRBV18	TRBJ1-1	TRBD1	TGTGCCAGCTCACGACCTTGGACAGGAGACGCTGAAGCTTTCTTT	CASSRPWTGDAEAFF
many	TRBV20-1	TRBJ1-5	.	TGCAGTGCTAATAGGGGCCTTCAGCCCCAGCATTTT	CSANRGLQPQHF
few	TRBV2	TRBJ2-5	TRBD1	TGTGCCAGCAGTACCGCCAGGGGGATTGGGCAAGAGACCCAGTACTTC	CASSTARGIGQETQYF
many	TRBV6-2/TRBV6-3	TRBJ1-1	.	TGTGCCAGCAGCCTCCGTTTTAGTGGGAACACTGAAGCTTTCTTT	CASSLRFSGNTEAFF
few	TRBV6-1	TRBJ2-1	.	TGTGCCAGTTGGGCCAGCGGAAGCTCCTACAATGAGCAGTTCTTC	CASWASGSSYNEQFF
.	TRBV29-1	TRBJ2-1	.	TGCAGCGTTCAACGAGTGGCCTGGGACAATGAGCAGTTCTTC	CSVQRVAWDNEQFF
.	TRBV7-8	TRBJ1-5	.	TGTGCCAGCAGCTTAGGCCGGGTTGGCAATCAGCCCCAGCATTTT	CASSLGRVGNQPQHF